This T cell receptor beta chain was identified during a study of T cell responses to AZD1222 COVID-19 vaccine. Remarks on this clone: The target antigen is unknown.

Overall study findings and caveats: Of spike-specific TCRs, nearly half reportedly target regions left unmutated in variants. Donors skewed white British and female; clonal diversity was possibly underestimated. Across the whole spike, CD4 TCRs peaked at regions 160-218 and 743-854.

TCRdb keeps only in-frame clones here, not all; method: immunoSEQ multiplex PCR. The profile shows about 110,000 clones, roughly 89% of them singletons. The trim removed 3 bases at V and 7 bases at J, leaving 11 bases unmatched. This CDR3 region has 15 residues. The germline V gene has CDR1 DFQATT and CDR2 SNEGSKA (reference sequence). The sequences come from peripheral blood, collected on day 0 of MenACWY control vaccination. The clonotype originates from an adult in good health. The chain recombines TRBV20-1 with TRBJ2-7; 11 bases are a match to TRBD1. In DNA, the CDR3 is TGCAGTGCTAGTACCCAAGGACAGGGGGCAAGTGAGCAGTACTTC. Its translation is CSASTQGQGASEQYF.